A selection of T cell receptor beta chains follows, all from one sample in a study of Graves' ophthalmopathy and Graves' hyperthyroidism. TCRdb re-analysed the multiplex PCR reads in MiXCR, keeping a single row per CDR3 protein. This sample has about 390,000 distinct CDR3 sequences; roughly 14% occur once, and the top ten carry about 7.3%. The sequenced sample consisted of peripheral blood. Receptors originate from a woman in her late teens or twenties with stable Graves' hyperthyroidism. The CDR3 runs from the conserved cysteine through the conserved F or W. A D gene is named only where the DNA matches it firmly. Some rows have no size entry. The others give once, few or many, or a class for an expanded clone.

cdr3_nt: TGCGCCAGCAGCTTGGTCACTAGCGGGGGCACCGGGGAGCTGTTTTTT
cdr3_aa: CASSLVTSGGTGELFF
j_call: TRBJ2-2
clone_size: many
v_call: TRBV5-1
d_call: TRBD2

cdr3_nt: TGTGCCAGCAGCTCGGGGACTAGCGGGGATGTTGCAGAGACCCAGTACTTC
cdr3_aa: CASSSGTSGDVAETQYF
j_call: TRBJ2-5
clone_size: many
v_call: TRBV13
d_call: TRBD2

cdr3_nt: TGTGCCAGCAGCCATTCCAGGGGCGCAAATCAGCCCCAGCATTTT
cdr3_aa: CASSHSRGANQPQHF
j_call: TRBJ1-5
clone_size: many
v_call: TRBV3-1
d_call: .

cdr3_nt: TGTGCCAGCAGCACTCGACAGGACTATGGCTACACCTTC
cdr3_aa: CASSTRQDYGYTF
j_call: TRBJ1-2
clone_size: many
v_call: TRBV9
d_call: .

cdr3_nt: TGCAGTGCTAAAAACTCTGGGGCCAACGTCCTGACTTTC
cdr3_aa: CSAKNSGANVLTF
j_call: TRBJ2-6
clone_size: .
v_call: TRBV20-1
d_call: .

cdr3_nt: TGTGCCAGCAGTGAAGTCCCAGGGAACACCGGGGAGCTGTTTTTT
cdr3_aa: CASSEVPGNTGELFF
j_call: TRBJ2-2
clone_size: .
v_call: TRBV2
d_call: .

cdr3_nt: TGTGCCAGCAGGTATCGGGACAGGAACTATGGCTACACCTTC
cdr3_aa: CASRYRDRNYGYTF
j_call: TRBJ1-2
clone_size: .
v_call: TRBV28
d_call: TRBD1

cdr3_nt: TGTGCCACCAGTGATAGGGAAACAGGGGGTGGAGAGACCCAGTACTTC
cdr3_aa: CATSDRETGGGETQYF
j_call: TRBJ2-5
clone_size: many
v_call: TRBV24-1
d_call: TRBD1

cdr3_nt: TGTGCCAGCAGCCGAGAGGCCTACGAGCAGTACTTC
cdr3_aa: CASSREAYEQYF
j_call: TRBJ2-7
clone_size: many
v_call: TRBV7-2
d_call: .

cdr3_nt: TGTGCCGGCGGGGGGCTCATGAACACTGAAGCTTTCTTT
cdr3_aa: CAGGGLMNTEAFF
j_call: TRBJ1-1
clone_size: many
v_call: TRBV7-9
d_call: .

cdr3_nt: TGTGCCAGCAGCTGGAGAGGGGGCATGAACACTGAAGCTTTCTTT
cdr3_aa: CASSWRGGMNTEAFF
j_call: TRBJ1-1
clone_size: many
v_call: TRBV6-2/TRBV6-3
d_call: TRBD1

cdr3_nt: TGTGCCAGTAGTACCCCCGGCAGGGGCTCTGAAGCTTTCTTT
cdr3_aa: CASSTPGRGSEAFF
j_call: TRBJ1-1
clone_size: .
v_call: TRBV19
d_call: .

cdr3_nt: TGTGCCAGCAGCTTTAACGTCCAGGACAGGGGTCGAGAGCAGTACTTC
cdr3_aa: CASSFNVQDRGREQYF
j_call: TRBJ2-7
clone_size: many
v_call: TRBV7-8
d_call: TRBD1

cdr3_nt: TGTGCCAGCAGCCTGGGACTAACCTCCTACGAGCAGTACTTC
cdr3_aa: CASSLGLTSYEQYF
j_call: TRBJ2-7
clone_size: many
v_call: TRBV6-1
d_call: TRBD2